Here is one T cell receptor beta chain with its context. The CDR3 ends on some other residue instead of the conserved phenylalanine or tryptophan, so this is likely a read error. These data belong to a study of T cell repertoires in cytomegalovirus infection. MiXCR was run by TCRdb on the reads, yielding one entry per CDR3 protein. The sample includes more than 350,000 distinct CDR3 sequences, roughly 31% of them seen just once. The sequencing sample was made of PBMCs. The sequence was obtained from a human donor in good health (CMV status not recorded). Some clones in this sample may be carry-over from other donors' samples.

CDR3 coding DNA: TGTGCCAGTAGAAAAACAGGGGGCTCGGTGAACACTGAAGCTTTCTGT. Amino acids: CASRKTGGSVNTEAFC. V gene TRBV19 combines with J gene TRBJ1-1; 9 nucleotides align to TRBD1. The CDR3 runs 16 residues. Losses at the gene ends were 6 bases for V and 0 bases for J; bases not matched to a gene: 8. In germline, CDR1 is LNHDA, CDR2 SQIVND (reference sequence).